This TCR beta chain was retrieved from a study of cytomegalovirus exposure and HLA in healthy donors. Study at large: Of all 360 or so donors who were genotyped, 81% belonged to the Caucasian-associated ancestry cluster.

This clone was counted a single time. Its antigen remains unidentified. The junction had 5 bases not matched to a gene; V was cut back by 2 bases and J by 6 bases. Germline CDR1 reads MNHNY; CDR2 reads SVGAGI (reference sequence). The CDR3 is 16 residues long. General study points: Cytomegalovirus association was assigned to more than 150 TCR beta chains.

The PCR made use of 60 Vbeta and 13 Jbeta primers. Data came from immunoSEQ multiplex PCR; TCRdb stores just in-frame clones and leaves some out. Of approximately 150,000 clones in the sample, roughly 78% are singletons; the top ten hold roughly 2.9%. What was sequenced was PBMCs. This TCR was sampled from a female donor in good health and CMV-seronegative. This chain joins TRBV6-6 and TRBJ2-4, with TRBD1 identical over 12 bases. CDR3 nucleotides: TGTGCCAGCAGTTACCTGGGACAGGGGGCGGTAAACATTCAGTACTTC. Protein: CASSYLGQGAVNIQYF.